This T cell receptor beta chain was identified during a study of early T cells in non-severe SARS-CoV-2 infection. This clonotype has ten or more counts. In the library, individual cDNA molecules carried attached unique molecular identifiers. One entry per CDR3 protein results from TCRdb running MiXCR on the 5' RACE reads. The data contain about 46,000 distinct CDR3 sequences, about 5.3% of them singletons. Sample: whole blood, taken at baseline. The source of this sequence is an adult who was a healthcare worker with PCR-confirmed SARS-CoV-2 infection or an uninfected control (not recorded which).

The CDR3 sequence is CASSLRRAAEGEQYF. The DNA of the CDR3 is TGCGCCAGCAGCTTGAGGAGGGCGGCGGAGGGCGAGCAGTACTTC. The chain is built from TRBV5-1 and TRBJ2-7; D is possibly TRBD2 (6 bases). The CDR3 contains 15 residues. V lost 1 base, J lost 6 bases, and 17 bases lay in between. CDR1 is SGHRS and CDR2 is YFSETQ in the germline V gene.